This T cell receptor beta chain was identified in a study of blood T cell repertoires in COVID-19. Study-wide context: Acute and convalescent COVID-19 specimens originated in the United States, Italy and Spain. The cDNA or gDNA used as material had been derived from T cells, B-cell-depleted T cells, or PBMCs.

Assay: immunoSEQ multiplex PCR; the TCRdb copy retains only in-frame clones and omits some. The sample holds approximately 280,000 clones, approximately 86% seen once. Study members were between about 18 and 100 years old and lived in approximately 25 US regions. The clonotype comes from a young woman who had recovered from COVID-19. Sequenced input: PBMCs or T cells enriched from blood (not recorded which).

This CDR3 is CASSEASYGQGRNQPQHF. In nucleotides, the CDR3 is TGTGCCAGCAGTGAAGCTAGTTATGGCCAGGGGAGAAATCAGCCCCAGCATTTT. The chain couples TRBV2 to TRBJ1-5; maybe TRBD1 (6 bases). The ends were cut back, 0 bases at V and 4 bases at J, with 19 bases in the middle. The CDR3 is made up of 18 amino acids. Germline values: CDR1 SNHLY, CDR2 FYNNEI.